The 28 T cell receptor beta chains presented below share a single source sample, sequenced in a study of shared clonotypes between healthy human individuals. Produced via immunoSEQ multiplex PCR; TCRdb's table is partial and in-frame only. Of 2,500,000 or so clones in the sample, approximately 93% were seen once. The specimen was naive CD4+ T cells from PBMCs. The sample's subset: CD45RA+ positively selected. The receptors derive from a man in his late teens or twenties in good health. Some clones in this sample may be carry-over from other donors' samples.

This rearrangement joins TRBV2 to TRBJ1-1; D call uncertain. V was shortened by 3 bases and J by 4 bases, with 12 bases between the two germline ends. The CDR3 contains 14 residues. The germline V gene encodes CDR1 SNHLY and CDR2 FYNNEI. Here the CDR3 reads CASSDITWGTEAFF. Here the CDR3 DNA reads TGTGCCAGCAGTGATATTACGTGGGGCACTGAAGCTTTCTTT.

This chain links TRBV5-6 with TRBJ1-1; D not resolved. CDR3 length: 14 amino acids. CDR1 is SGHDT, CDR2 YYEEEE, per germline. The V end was cut by 3 bases, the J end by 6 bases, with 15 bases between. The CDR3 spells CASSSAGVSAEAFF. In DNA form, the CDR3 reads TGTGCCAGCAGCTCAGCCGGGGTTAGCGCTGAAGCTTTCTTT.

The gene calls are TRBV15 and TRBJ2-4, with D perhaps matching TRBD2 (6 bases). The V and J ends lost 0 bases and 5 bases respectively, with 11 bases between them. The CDR3 consists of 15 residues. Germline CDR1 and CDR2: LNHNV and YYDKDF (reference sequence). The CDR3 DNA follows: TGTGCCACCAGCAGAGATTGGGCGGGGCAAAACATTCAGTACTTC. It codes for CATSRDWAGQNIQYF.

This sequence joins TRBV7-8 and TRBJ2-3; maybe TRBD2 (6 bases). Trimming took off 5 bases at V and 1 base at J, with 13 bases between the two ends. The CDR3 is 15 residues long. In germline, CDR1 is SGHVS, CDR2 FQNEAQ. The CDR3 DNA reads as TGTGCCAGCAGCCCCCGGGACTCCCGCACAGATACGCAGTATTTT. As protein: CASSPRDSRTDTQYF. The full variable domain, completed using reference TRBV7-8 and TRBJ2-3, is GAGVSQSPRYKVAKRGQDVALRCDPISGHVSLFWYQQALGQGPEFLTYFQNEAQLDKSGLPSDRFFAERPEGSVSTLKIQRTQQEDSAVYLCASSPRDSRTDTQYFGPGTRLTVL.

V usage is TRBV11-3 and J usage is TRBJ2-1, with TRBD2 identical over 8 bases. The J segment lost 6 bases and the V segment lost 5 bases, leaving 12 bases of the junction unmatched. The CDR3 length is 16 residues. Germline V gives CDR1 SGHNT, CDR2 YENEEA. CDR3 loop: CASSLTSAGGLNEQFF. CDR3 coding DNA: TGTGCCAGCAGCCTTACTAGCGCGGGAGGCCTCAATGAGCAGTTCTTC.

This clone was seen once. The V call is TRBV28, the J call TRBJ2-1; a weak D match, TRBD1 (5 bases). The CDR3 consists of 12 residues. Germline CDR1 reads MDHEN; CDR2 reads SYDVKM. V lost 2 bases, J lost 15 bases, and 14 bases lay in between. CDR3 in amino acids: CASSLGAPGRFF. The CDR3 DNA reads TGTGCCAGCAGTTTAGGGGCACCTGGTCGGTTCTTC.

This chain links TRBV6-5 with TRBJ1-3, with 10 bases that match TRBD1. CDR3 size: 15 residues. The V gene end was trimmed by 5 bases and the J gene end by 3 bases; junction bases not matched to a gene: 4. CDR1 and CDR2 (germline): MNHEY, SVGAGI. CDR3 region: CASSKTGGGGNTIYF. The CDR3 bases are TGTGCCAGCAGTAAGACAGGGGGCGGTGGAAACACCATATATTTT.

The chain has TRBV9 and TRBJ2-1; a possible D gene is TRBD2 (6 bases). This CDR3 spans 16 amino acids. V lost 4 bases and J 2 bases, leaving 16 bases between the germline ends. CDR1 is SGDLS, CDR2 YYNGEE, per germline. CDR3 amino acids: CASSPPGASAYNEQFF. The CDR3 nucleotides read TGTGCCAGCAGCCCTCCCGGGGCTAGCGCCTACAATGAGCAGTTCTTC.

This CDR3 reads CASSALGLEGEQYF. Written as DNA, the CDR3 is TGTGCCAGCAGCGCGCTGGGACTAGAGGGCGAGCAGTACTTC. The genes are TRBV9 and TRBJ2-7, with 8 bases aligning to TRBD2. V was clipped by 3 bases and J by 6 bases; unmatched bases: 8. Germline V gene data show CDR1 as SGDLS and CDR2 as YYNGEE. The CDR3 consists of 14 residues.

The V gene is TRBV12-5, the J gene TRBJ1-1; D perhaps matches TRBD1 (5 bases). The CDR3 is 15 amino acids. The V gene lost 1 base and the J gene lost 4 bases, with 13 bases spanning the gap. The germline V gene has CDR1 LGHNT and CDR2 FRNRAP. The CDR3 nucleotides read TGTGCTAGTGGTTTGGGTCTGGGGCGGGGCACTGAAGCTTTCTTT. Protein product: CASGLGLGRGTEAFF.

In DNA, the CDR3 is TGTGCCAGCAGCTTACGGACAGGGTCTTATCATGAGCAGTTCTTC. Translated, it gives CASSLRTGSYHEQFF. V is TRBV5-4 and J is TRBJ2-1; 8 nucleotides align to TRBD1. The CDR3 runs to 15 residues. V was clipped by 2 bases and J by 8 bases; unmatched bases: 9. Germline V lookup: CDR1 SGHNT, CDR2 YYREEE (reference sequence).

The chain recombines TRBV6-4 with TRBJ2-1, with 8 bases identical to TRBD1. Per germline, CDR1 MRHNA and CDR2 SNTAGT. V shed 5 bases and J 2 bases; nucleotides not matched to a gene: 5. The CDR3 loop spans 15 amino acids. The CDR3, as DNA: TGTGCCAGCAGTCGGGACAGGAGCACCTACAATGAGCAGTTCTTC. Its protein is CASSRDRSTYNEQFF.

This chain uses TRBV6-5 with TRBJ2-1, with 7 bases lining up with TRBD1. The V segment lost 6 bases and the J segment 2 bases; nucleotides outside the gene matches: 7. Looked up from germline, CDR1 is MNHEY and CDR2 is SVGAGI. This CDR3 contains 15 residues. This chain's CDR3 is CASSYRQGTYNEQFF. The DNA for the CDR3 is TGTGCCAGCAGCTACCGACAGGGCACCTACAATGAGCAGTTCTTC.

The chain employs TRBV6-1 and TRBJ2-4; possibly TRBD1 or TRBD2 for D (5 bases each). Trimming took off 7 bases at V and 10 bases at J, with 17 bases between the two ends. The CDR3 length is 13 residues. Germline lookup yields CDR1 MNHNS and CDR2 SASEGT. The DNA for the CDR3 is TGTGCCAGCACTCTGACGGGGCGCGATATTCAGTACTTC. Translating gives CASTLTGRDIQYF.

This CDR3 is CASSFGTGGQAEAFF. In DNA form, the CDR3 reads TGCGCCAGCAGCTTCGGGACAGGGGGCCAGGCTGAAGCTTTCTTT. This chain uses TRBV5-1 with TRBJ1-1; 12 bases map to TRBD1. With V trimmed by 2 bases and J by 6 bases, 5 bases remained unmatched. Germline CDR1 reads SGHRS; CDR2 reads YFSETQ. The CDR3 spans 15 residues.

This clone has just one count. The chain carries TRBV6-5 and TRBJ2-3; D is possibly TRBD2 (6 bases). Trimming took off 4 bases at V and 0 bases at J, with 14 bases between the two ends. CDR3 size: 16 residues. CDR1 is MNHEY and CDR2 is SVGAGI in the germline V gene. CDR3 protein: CASSSSLATSTDTQYF. CDR3 nucleotide sequence: TGTGCCAGCAGTTCGTCCCTAGCGACTAGCACAGATACGCAGTATTTT.

This clone has only one observation. The V call is TRBV28, the J call TRBJ2-1; D gene ambiguous. The V gene's germline CDR1 is MDHEN and CDR2 SYDVKM. The CDR3 sequence is 14 residues long. V lost 8 bases to trimming and J lost 9 bases, with 20 bases between them. The CDR3 here is CASHTARTGGEQFF. In DNA, the CDR3 is TGTGCCAGCCATACAGCTCGAACCGGCGGTGAGCAGTTCTTC.

The sample holds a few counts of this clone. This sample includes further DNA sequences coding for the same CDR3. V gene TRBV14 combines with J gene TRBJ1-1, with a possible D match to TRBD1 (6 bases). Between the trimmed V and J ends, which lost 1 base and 8 bases, there was a span of 8 bases. This CDR3 has 12 amino acids. Germline CDR1 is SGHDN and CDR2 is FVKESK. CDR3 DNA: TGTGCCAGCAGCCAAGGAGGGACAGAAGCTTTCTTT. Translation: CASSQGGTEAFF.

This CDR3 reads CASSPEREQYF. In nucleotides, the CDR3 is TGTGCCAGCAGTCCCGAGAGGGAGCAGTACTTC. The genes are TRBV25-1 and TRBJ2-5; TRBD2 might be the D (5 bases). V was pared by 5 bases and J by 11 bases, with 12 bases between. This CDR3 comprises 11 residues. Germline lookup yields CDR1 MGHDK and CDR2 SYGVNS.

Only a few counts were recorded for this clone. The chain employs TRBV6-5 and TRBJ1-2; D is ambiguous. Germline V CDR1 and CDR2: MNHEY, SVGAGI. V lost 1 base, J lost 4 bases, and 10 bases lay in between. The CDR3 has 14 amino acids. CDR3 DNA sequence: TGTGCCAGCAGTTACTTTGGGGAGGGCTATGGCTACACCTTC. It codes for CASSYFGEGYGYTF.

The V call is TRBV5-6, the J call TRBJ1-1, with TRBD1 as a possible D gene (5 bases). V shed 0 bases and J shed 1 base, with 10 bases lying between them. This CDR3 region has 15 residues. In germline, CDR1 is SGHDT, CDR2 YYEEEE. CDR3 sequence: CASSLVTGSNTEAFF. As DNA, the CDR3 is TGTGCCAGCAGCTTGGTAACAGGATCGAACACTGAAGCTTTCTTT.

The chain combines TRBV20-1 with TRBJ2-7; D unclear. V was clipped by 1 base and J by 6 bases, with 7 bases between them. Germline CDR1 DFQATT, CDR2 SNEGSKA (reference sequence). The CDR3 sequence is 11 residues long. CDR3 in amino acids: CSARGPLEQYF. CDR3 in DNA: TGCAGTGCTAGAGGACCACTCGAGCAGTACTTC.

In the case of this clone: Other DNA sequences in this specimen translate into the identical CDR3. The chain recombines TRBV5-1 with TRBJ2-1; D not certain. Per the germline V gene, CDR1 is SGHRS and CDR2 is YFSETQ. V was trimmed by 0 bases and J by 0 bases, leaving 7 bases between them. The CDR3 is 15 residues long. CDR3 amino acids: CASSLELSSYNEQFF. The CDR3 bases are TGCGCCAGCAGCTTGGAGCTAAGCTCCTACAATGAGCAGTTCTTC.

V and J are TRBV5-6 and TRBJ2-5; a possible D gene is TRBD1 (6 bases). The germline V and J ends were trimmed by 5 bases and 5 bases, with 22 bases remaining between them. The length of the CDR3 is 16 residues. Per germline, CDR1 SGHDT and CDR2 YYEEEE. The chain's CDR3 is CASSQKGGHDMETQYF. CDR3 DNA: TGTGCCAGCAGTCAGAAAGGGGGTCACGATATGGAGACCCAGTACTTC.

V usage is TRBV21-1 and J usage is TRBJ1-1; the D segment call TRBD1 is taken from the table without a DNA check. TRBV21-1 is termed a pseudogene. CDR3 size: 12 residues. The CDR3: CAIRAQDMKAFF. For the CDR3, the DNA is TGTGCCATCCGAGCGCAGGACATGAAAGCTTTCTTT.

This chain joins TRBV30 and TRBJ2-2; no clear D gene. The length of the CDR3 is 13 residues. Per germline, CDR1 GTSNPN and CDR2 SVGIG (reference sequence). V shed 2 bases and J shed 4 bases, with 8 bases lying between them. The CDR3 reads CAWSLPGTGELFF. In DNA, the CDR3 is TGTGCCTGGAGTCTCCCGGGCACCGGGGAGCTGTTTTTT.

V gene TRBV7-2 combines with J gene TRBJ1-5, with D hard to call. V was trimmed by 5 bases and J by 9 bases, leaving 17 bases between them. CDR1 and CDR2 from the germline V gene are SGHTA and FQGNSA. The CDR3 is 14 amino acids. CDR3 protein: CASSAGRPGSPQHF. The CDR3 bases are TGTGCCAGCAGCGCGGGTAGGCCGGGGTCGCCCCAGCATTTT.

The chain is built from TRBV25-1 and TRBJ2-1, with D perhaps matching TRBD2 (6 bases). V lost 3 bases and J lost 4, with 13 bases in between. The CDR3 has 15 residues. Looked up from germline, CDR1 is MGHDK and CDR2 is SYGVNS. The CDR3 bases are TGTGCCAGCAGTGATGAGGGCGGGATTTACAATGAGCAGTTCTTC. Translation: CASSDEGGIYNEQFF.